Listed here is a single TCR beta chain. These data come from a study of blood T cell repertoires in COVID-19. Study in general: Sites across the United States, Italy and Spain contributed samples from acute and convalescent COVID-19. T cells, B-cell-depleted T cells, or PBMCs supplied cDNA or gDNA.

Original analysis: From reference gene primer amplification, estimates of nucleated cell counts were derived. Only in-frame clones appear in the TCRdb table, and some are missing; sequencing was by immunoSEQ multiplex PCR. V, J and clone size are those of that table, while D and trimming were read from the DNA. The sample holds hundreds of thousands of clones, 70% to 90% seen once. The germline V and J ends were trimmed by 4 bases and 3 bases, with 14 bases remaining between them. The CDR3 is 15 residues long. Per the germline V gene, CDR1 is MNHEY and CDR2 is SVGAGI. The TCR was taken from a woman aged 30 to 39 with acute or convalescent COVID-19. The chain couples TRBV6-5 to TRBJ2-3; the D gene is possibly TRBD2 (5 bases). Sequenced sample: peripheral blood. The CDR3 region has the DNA TGTGCCAGCAGTTCCCCCCGGGGAAGTACAGATACGCAGTATTTT. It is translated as CASSSPRGSTDTQYF.